This entry lists 5 T cell receptor beta chains sequenced from one sample in a study of lymphopenia after photon versus proton radiotherapy. Profiling relied on immunoSEQ multiplex PCR, and the TCRdb table lists in-frame clones only, not all of them. The sample has 75,000 or so clones; around 82% are singletons. This specimen was peripheral blood, taken from a patient treated with proton-based radiotherapy. The receptors were gathered from a man aged 55 to 70 with pancreatic cancer.

The chain's CDR3 is CASSEVRLRRADTQYF. The DNA of the CDR3 is TGTGCCAGCAGTGAAGTGAGACTACGAAGGGCAGATACGCAGTATTTT. The chain recombines TRBV6-1 with TRBJ2-3; D perhaps matches TRBD2 (5 bases). This CDR3 contains 16 residues. V was shortened by 1 base and J by 4 bases, with 15 bases between the two germline ends. Germline assignment: CDR1 MNHNS and CDR2 SASEGT.

This chain connects TRBV5-4 to TRBJ1-5; 8 bases map to TRBD1. This CDR3 is 14 amino acids long. The germline V gene has CDR1 SGHNT and CDR2 YYREEE (reference sequence). V was clipped by 5 bases and J by 4 bases; unmatched bases: 5. CDR3 region: CASSTGQGNQPQHF. CDR3 bases: TGTGCCAGCAGTACCGGACAGGGTAATCAGCCCCAGCATTTT. Looking up the rest from reference TRBV5-4 and TRBJ1-5 gives the full variable domain: ETGVTQSPTHLIKTRGQQVTLRCSSQSGHNTVSWYQQALGQGPQFIFQYYREEENGRGNFPPRFSGLQFPNYSSELNVNALELDDSALYLCASSTGQGNQPQHFGDGTRLSIL.

This clone was picked up one time. The chain recombines TRBV11-1 with TRBJ2-7; 8 nucleotides line up with TRBD2. In germline, CDR1 is SGHAT, CDR2 FQDESV (reference sequence). The CDR3 runs to 14 residues. With 2 bases clipped from V and 2 bases from J, the junction kept 2 bases outside the gene matches. CDR3 nucleotide sequence: TGTGCCAGCAGCTTAAGCGGGAGCCCCTACGAGCAGTACTTC. Protein: CASSLSGSPYEQYF.

The chain uses TRBV5-6 and TRBJ1-2; D perhaps matches TRBD1 (5 bases). Trimming left V 5 bases short and J 5 bases short, with 13 bases between. The CDR3 runs to 13 residues. CDR1 SGHDT and CDR2 YYEEEE come from the germline V gene. The CDR3 coding sequence is TGTGCCAGCAGGAATGAAGGGGTTTATGGCTACACCTTC. Its protein product is CASRNEGVYGYTF.

For the CDR3, the DNA is TGTGCCTCGCCAGACGGGAGGCGCTACACCGGGGAGCTGTTTTTT. As protein: CASPDGRRYTGELFF. The chain recombines TRBV30 with TRBJ2-2; 7 nucleotides align to TRBD2. This CDR3 comprises 15 residues. The germline V gene has CDR1 GTSNPN and CDR2 SVGIG (reference sequence). J was trimmed by 3 bases and V by 7 bases; bases with no gene match: 11.